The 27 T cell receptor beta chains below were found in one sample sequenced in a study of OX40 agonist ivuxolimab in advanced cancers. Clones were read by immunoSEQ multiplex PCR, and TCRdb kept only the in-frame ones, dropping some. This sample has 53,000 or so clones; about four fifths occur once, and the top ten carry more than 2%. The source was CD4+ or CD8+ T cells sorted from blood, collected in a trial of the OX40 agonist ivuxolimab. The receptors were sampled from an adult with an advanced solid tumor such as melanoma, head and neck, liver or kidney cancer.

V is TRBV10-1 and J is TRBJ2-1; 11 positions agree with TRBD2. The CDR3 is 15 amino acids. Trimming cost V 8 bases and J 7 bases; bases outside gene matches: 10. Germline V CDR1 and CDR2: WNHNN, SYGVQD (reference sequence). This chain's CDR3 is CASREGTSGKNEQFF. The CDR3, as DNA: TGCGCCAGCCGGGAAGGGACTAGCGGTAAGAATGAGCAGTTCTTC.

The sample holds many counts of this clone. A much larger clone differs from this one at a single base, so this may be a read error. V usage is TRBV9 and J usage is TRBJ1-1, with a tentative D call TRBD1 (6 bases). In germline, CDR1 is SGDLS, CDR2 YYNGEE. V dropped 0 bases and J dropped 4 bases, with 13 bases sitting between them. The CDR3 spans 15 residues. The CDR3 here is CASSVGGGAGTEAFF. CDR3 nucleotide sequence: TGTGCCAGCAGCGTAGGTGGGGGGGCGGGCACTGAAGCTTTCTTT.

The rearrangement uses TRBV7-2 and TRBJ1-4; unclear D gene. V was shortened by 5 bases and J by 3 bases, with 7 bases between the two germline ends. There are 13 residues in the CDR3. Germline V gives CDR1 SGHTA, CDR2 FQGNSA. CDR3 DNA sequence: TGTGCCAGCAGCCGGGTGGCTAATGAAAAACTGTTTTTT. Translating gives CASSRVANEKLFF.

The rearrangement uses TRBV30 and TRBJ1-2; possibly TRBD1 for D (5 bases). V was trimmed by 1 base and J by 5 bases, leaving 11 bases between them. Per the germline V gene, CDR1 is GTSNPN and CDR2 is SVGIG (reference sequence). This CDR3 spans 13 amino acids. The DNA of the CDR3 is TGTGCCTGGAGTGGCGGGACGTTTTATGGCTACACCTTC. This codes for CAWSGGTFYGYTF.

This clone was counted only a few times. The CDR3 reads CASSVRDRGLGEQFF. The DNA of the CDR3 is TGTGCCAGCAGCGTCCGGGACAGGGGGCTTGGAGAGCAGTTCTTC. This chain connects TRBV9 to TRBJ2-1; 12 nucleotides align to TRBD1. J gave up 10 bases and V 2 bases, and 7 bases lay outside the gene matches. From germline, CDR1 is SGDLS and CDR2 YYNGEE. The CDR3 has 15 residues.

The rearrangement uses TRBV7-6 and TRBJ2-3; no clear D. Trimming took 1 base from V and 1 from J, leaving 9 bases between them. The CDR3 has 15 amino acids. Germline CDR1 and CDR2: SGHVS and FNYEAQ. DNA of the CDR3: TGTGCCAGCAGCTTAGTGGGAACACGCACAGATACGCAGTATTTT. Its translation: CASSLVGTRTDTQYF.

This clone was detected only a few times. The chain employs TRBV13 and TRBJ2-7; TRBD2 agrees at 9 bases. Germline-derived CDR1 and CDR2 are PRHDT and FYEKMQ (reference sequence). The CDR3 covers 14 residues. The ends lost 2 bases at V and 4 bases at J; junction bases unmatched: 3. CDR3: CASSLRGLAYEQYF. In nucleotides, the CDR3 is TGTGCCAGCAGCTTAAGGGGACTAGCTTACGAGCAGTACTTC.

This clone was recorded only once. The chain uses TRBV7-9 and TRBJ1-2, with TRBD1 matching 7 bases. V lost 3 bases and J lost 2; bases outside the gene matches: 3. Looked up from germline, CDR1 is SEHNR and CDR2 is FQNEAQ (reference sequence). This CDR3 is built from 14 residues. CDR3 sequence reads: CASSFTGVNYGYTF. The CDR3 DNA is TGTGCCAGCAGCTTTACAGGGGTGAACTATGGCTACACCTTC.

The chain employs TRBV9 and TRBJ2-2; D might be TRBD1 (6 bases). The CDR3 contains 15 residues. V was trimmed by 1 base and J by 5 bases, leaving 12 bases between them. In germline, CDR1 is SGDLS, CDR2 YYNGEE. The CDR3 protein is CASSVNRVGTGELFF. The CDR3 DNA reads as TGTGCCAGCAGCGTAAACAGGGTAGGGACCGGGGAGCTGTTTTTT.

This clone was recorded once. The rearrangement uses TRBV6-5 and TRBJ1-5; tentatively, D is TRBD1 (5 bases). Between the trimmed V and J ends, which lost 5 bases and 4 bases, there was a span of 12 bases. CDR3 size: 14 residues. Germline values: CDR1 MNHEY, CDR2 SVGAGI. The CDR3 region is CASSTGLRNQPQHF. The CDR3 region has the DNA TGTGCCAGCAGTACAGGTCTTCGGAATCAGCCCCAGCATTTT.

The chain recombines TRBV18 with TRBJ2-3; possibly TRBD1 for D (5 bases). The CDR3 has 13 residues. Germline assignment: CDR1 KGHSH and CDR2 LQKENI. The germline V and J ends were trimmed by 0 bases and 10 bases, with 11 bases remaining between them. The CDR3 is CASSPPTIRAQYF. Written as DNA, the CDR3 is TGTGCCAGCTCACCACCAACAATCAGGGCGCAGTATTTT.

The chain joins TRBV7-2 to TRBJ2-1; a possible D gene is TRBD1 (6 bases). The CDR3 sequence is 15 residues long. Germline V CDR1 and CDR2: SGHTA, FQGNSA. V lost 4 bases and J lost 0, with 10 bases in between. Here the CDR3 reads CASSSQGSSYNEQFF. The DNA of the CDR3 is TGTGCCAGCAGCTCCCAGGGGAGCTCCTACAATGAGCAGTTCTTC.

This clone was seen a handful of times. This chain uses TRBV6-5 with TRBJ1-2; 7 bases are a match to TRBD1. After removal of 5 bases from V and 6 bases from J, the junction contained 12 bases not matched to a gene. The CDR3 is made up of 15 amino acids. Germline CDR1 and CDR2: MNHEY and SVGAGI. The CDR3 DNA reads TGTGCCAGCAGTCGCCTCCCGACAGGGAATAATGGCTACACCTTC. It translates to CASSRLPTGNNGYTF.

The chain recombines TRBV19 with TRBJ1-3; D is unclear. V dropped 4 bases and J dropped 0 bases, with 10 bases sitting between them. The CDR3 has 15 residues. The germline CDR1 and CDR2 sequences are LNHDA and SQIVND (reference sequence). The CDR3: CASSRRAVSGNTIYF. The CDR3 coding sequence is TGTGCCAGTAGTAGGAGGGCCGTCTCTGGAAACACCATATATTTT.

This chain's CDR3 is CASSYSTGFVGNTIYF. The CDR3 DNA reads TGTGCCAGCAGTTACTCGACGGGTTTCGTGGGAAACACCATATATTTT. This sequence joins TRBV6-5 and TRBJ1-3; D uncertain. The germline gives CDR1 MNHEY, CDR2 SVGAGI. CDR3 length equals 16 residues. V was shortened by 0 bases and J by 4 bases, with 13 bases between the two germline ends.

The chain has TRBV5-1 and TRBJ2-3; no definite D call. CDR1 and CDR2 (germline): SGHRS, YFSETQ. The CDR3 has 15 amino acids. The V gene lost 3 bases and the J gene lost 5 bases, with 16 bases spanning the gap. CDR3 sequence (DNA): TGCGCCAGCAGCTATGTATCCCTTTTGGGAGATACGCAGTATTTT. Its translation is CASSYVSLLGDTQYF.

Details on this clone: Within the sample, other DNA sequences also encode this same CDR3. CDR3: CASSRGGYGYTF. The CDR3 region has the DNA TGTGCCAGCAGCCGAGGGGGATATGGCTACACCTTC. The rearrangement links TRBV14 to TRBJ1-2; perhaps TRBD1 as D (6 bases). This CDR3 is 12 amino acids long. Germline V lookup: CDR1 SGHDN, CDR2 FVKESK. V lost 4 bases, J lost 5 bases, and 8 bases lay in between.

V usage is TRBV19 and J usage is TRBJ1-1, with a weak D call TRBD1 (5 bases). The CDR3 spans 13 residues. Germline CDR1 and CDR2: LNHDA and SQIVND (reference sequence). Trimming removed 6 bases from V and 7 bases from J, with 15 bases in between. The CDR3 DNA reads TGTGCCAGTAGACTAGGACCGGGGGGTGAAGCTTTCTTT. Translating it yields CASRLGPGGEAFF.

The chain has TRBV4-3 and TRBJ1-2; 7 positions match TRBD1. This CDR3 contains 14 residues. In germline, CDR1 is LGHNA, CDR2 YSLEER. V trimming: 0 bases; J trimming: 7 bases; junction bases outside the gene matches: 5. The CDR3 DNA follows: TGCGCCAGCAGCCAAGATTCAGGGGGAGGTGGCTACACCTTC. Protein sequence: CASSQDSGGGGYTF.

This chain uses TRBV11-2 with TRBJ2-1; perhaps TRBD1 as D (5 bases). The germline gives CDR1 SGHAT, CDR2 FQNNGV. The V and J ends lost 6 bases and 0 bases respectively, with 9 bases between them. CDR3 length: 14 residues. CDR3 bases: TGTGCCAGCAGGACAGCAAGCTCCTACAATGAGCAGTTCTTC. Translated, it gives CASRTASSYNEQFF.

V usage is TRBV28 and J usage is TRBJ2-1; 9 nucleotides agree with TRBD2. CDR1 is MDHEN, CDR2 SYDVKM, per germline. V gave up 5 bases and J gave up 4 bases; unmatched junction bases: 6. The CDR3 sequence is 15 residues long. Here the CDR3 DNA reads TGTGCCAGCAGTGCCACTAGCGGGCTTTACAATGAGCAGTTCTTC. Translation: CASSATSGLYNEQFF.

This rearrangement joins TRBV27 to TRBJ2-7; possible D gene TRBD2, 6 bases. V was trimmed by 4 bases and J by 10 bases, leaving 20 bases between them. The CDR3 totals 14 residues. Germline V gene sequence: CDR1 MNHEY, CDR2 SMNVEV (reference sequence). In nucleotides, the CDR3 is TGTGCCAGCAGTTCCGGGCCGGGGGACTTCCTACAGTACTTC. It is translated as CASSSGPGDFLQYF.

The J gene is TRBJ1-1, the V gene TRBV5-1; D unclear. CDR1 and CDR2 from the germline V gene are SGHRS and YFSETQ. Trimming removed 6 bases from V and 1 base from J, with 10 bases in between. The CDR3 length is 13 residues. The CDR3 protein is CASMVTTNTEAFF. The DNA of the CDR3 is TGCGCCAGCATGGTGACAACGAACACTGAAGCTTTCTTT. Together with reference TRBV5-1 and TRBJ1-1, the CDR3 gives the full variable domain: KAGVTQTPRYLIKTRGQQVTLSCSPISGHRSVSWYQQTPGQGLQFLFEYFSETQRNKGNFPGRFSGRQFSNSRSEMNVSTLELGDSALYLCASMVTTNTEAFFGQGTRLTVV.

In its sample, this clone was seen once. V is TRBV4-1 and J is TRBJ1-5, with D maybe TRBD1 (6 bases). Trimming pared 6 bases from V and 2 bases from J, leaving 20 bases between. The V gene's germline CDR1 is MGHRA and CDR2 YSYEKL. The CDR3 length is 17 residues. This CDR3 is CASSRGQPLDRNQPQHF. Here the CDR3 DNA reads TGCGCCAGCAGTCGGGGACAACCCTTAGACCGCAATCAGCCCCAGCATTTT.

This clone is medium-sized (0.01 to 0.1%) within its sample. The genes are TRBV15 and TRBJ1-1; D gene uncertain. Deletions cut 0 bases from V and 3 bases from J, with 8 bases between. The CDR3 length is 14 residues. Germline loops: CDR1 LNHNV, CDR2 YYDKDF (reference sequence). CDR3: CATSRDKADTEAFF. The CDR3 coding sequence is TGTGCCACCAGCAGAGATAAAGCCGACACTGAAGCTTTCTTT.

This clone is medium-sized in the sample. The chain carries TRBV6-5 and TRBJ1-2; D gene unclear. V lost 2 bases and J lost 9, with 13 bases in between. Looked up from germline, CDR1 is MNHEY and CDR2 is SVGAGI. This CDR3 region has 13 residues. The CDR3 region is CASSYALDGSYTF. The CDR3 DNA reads TGTGCCAGCAGTTACGCGCTAGATGGGAGCTACACCTTC.

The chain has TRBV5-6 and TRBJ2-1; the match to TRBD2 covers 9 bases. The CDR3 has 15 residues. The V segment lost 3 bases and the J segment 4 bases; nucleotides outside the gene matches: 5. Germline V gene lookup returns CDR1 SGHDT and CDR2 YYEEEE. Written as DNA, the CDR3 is TGTGCCAGCAGCTCGGCGGGAGGGACATACAATGAGCAGTTCTTC. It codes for CASSSAGGTYNEQFF.